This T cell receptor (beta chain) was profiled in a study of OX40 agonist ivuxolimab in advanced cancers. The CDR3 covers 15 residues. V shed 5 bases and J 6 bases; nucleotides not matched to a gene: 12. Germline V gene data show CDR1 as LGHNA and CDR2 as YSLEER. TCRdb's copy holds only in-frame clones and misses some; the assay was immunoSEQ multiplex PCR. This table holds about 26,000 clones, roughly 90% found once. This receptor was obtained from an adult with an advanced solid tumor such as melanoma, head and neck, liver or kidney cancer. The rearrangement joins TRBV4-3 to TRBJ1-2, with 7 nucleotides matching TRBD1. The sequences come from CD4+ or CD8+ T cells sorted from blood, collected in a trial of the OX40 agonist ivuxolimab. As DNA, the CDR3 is TGCGCCAGCAGCTTCGGACAGGAGAATAATGATGGCTACACCTTC. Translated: CASSFGQENNDGYTF.